This passage covers 8 T cell receptor beta chains from one sample sequenced in a study of shared clonotypes between healthy human individuals. It was CD45RO-negative cells, positively selected for CCR7, that made up naive CD8 cells, with terminally differentiated effector memory CD45RA+ cells excluded. Libraries were prepared by immunoSEQ multiplex PCR; TCRdb keeps only in-frame clonotypes and omits some of them. The sample lists about 610,000 clones, 95% to 97% occurring once. Input material: naive CD8+ T cells sorted from blood. The origin of the receptors is a woman aged 25 to 45 in good health.

This chain uses TRBV27 with TRBJ2-1, with a possible D match to TRBD2 (6 bases). Germline V CDR1 and CDR2: MNHEY, SMNVEV (reference sequence). The CDR3 sequence is 16 residues long. V lost 0 bases, J lost 5 bases, and 14 bases lay in between. The chain's CDR3 is CASSLSSYSGHNEQFF. CDR3 nucleotides: TGTGCCAGCAGTTTATCGAGTTACAGCGGGCACAATGAGCAGTTCTTC.

This clone showed up just once. The rearrangement links TRBV7-9 to TRBJ2-3; a possible D gene is TRBD1 (5 bases). The CDR3 contains 14 residues. The germline V gene has CDR1 SEHNR and CDR2 FQNEAQ (reference sequence). The V end lost 3 bases, the J end lost 4 bases, and 11 bases lay between the germline ends. The CDR3 loop is CASSFPGFADTQYF. In nucleotides, the CDR3 is TGTGCCAGCAGCTTCCCAGGGTTCGCAGATACGCAGTATTTT. Full variable domain (missing parts from reference TRBV7-9 and TRBJ2-3): DTGVSQNPRHKITKRGQNVTFRCDPISEHNRLYWYRQTLGQGPEFLTYFQNEAQLEKSRLLSDRFSAERPKGSFSTLEIQRTEQGDSAMYLCASSFPGFADTQYFGPGTRLTVL.

The gene calls are TRBV14 and TRBJ2-2, with a tentative D call TRBD2 (5 bases). Per the germline V gene, CDR1 is SGHDN and CDR2 is FVKESK. This CDR3 spans 14 amino acids. V lost 4 bases and J 7 bases, leaving 13 bases between the germline ends. CDR3 residues: CASSPREHSGELFF. CDR3 sequence (DNA): TGTGCCAGCAGCCCCCGGGAACATAGCGGGGAGCTGTTTTTT. Full variable domain (rest looked up from reference TRBV14 and TRBJ2-2): EAGVTQFPSHSVIEKGQTVTLRCDPISGHDNLYWYRRVMGKEIKFLLHFVKESKQDESGMPNNRFLAERTGGTYSTLKVQPAELEDSGVYFCASSPREHSGELFFGEGSRLTVL.

V and J are TRBV9 and TRBJ1-3; D unclear. This CDR3 is 12 amino acids long. Germline values: CDR1 SGDLS, CDR2 YYNGEE. The CDR3 spells CSTVSSGNTIYF. CDR3 nucleotide sequence: TGTTCCACGGTGAGCTCTGGAAACACCATATATTTT.

The chain has TRBV11-3 and TRBJ2-7; 14 bases map to TRBD2. CDR1 is SGHNT, CDR2 YENEEA, per germline. V lost 5 bases to trimming and J lost 6 bases; unmatched junction nucleotides: 3. The CDR3 extends over 14 amino acids. Here the CDR3 reads CASSPGTSGSEQYF. In DNA form, the CDR3 reads TGTGCCAGCAGCCCGGGGACTAGCGGGAGCGAGCAGTACTTC.

The gene calls are TRBV5-6 and TRBJ2-5, with 10 bases matching TRBD1. J lost 4 bases, V lost 3 bases, and 6 bases had no gene match. CDR1 and CDR2 (germline): SGHDT, YYEEEE. The CDR3 consists of 15 residues. CDR3 sequence reads: CASSSTGGVGETQYF. The CDR3 DNA follows: TGTGCCAGCAGCTCGACAGGGGGCGTGGGAGAGACCCAGTACTTC.

CDR3: CSVPGQGGFDGYTF. Here the CDR3 DNA reads TGCAGCGTTCCGGGACAGGGGGGTTTTGATGGCTACACCTTC. V gene TRBV29-1 combines with J gene TRBJ1-2; TRBD1 matches at 11 bases. With 5 bases clipped from V and 6 bases from J, the junction kept 8 bases outside the gene matches. Germline CDR1 SQVTM, CDR2 ANQGSEA. This CDR3 has 14 amino acids.

This clone showed up just a few times. The same CDR3 is also encoded by other DNA sequences in this sample. The chain uses TRBV11-2 and TRBJ1-1; D gene ambiguous. The CDR3 covers 13 residues. V was pared by 1 base and J by 1 base, with 4 bases between. CDR1 and CDR2 from the germline V gene are SGHAT and FQNNGV. CDR3: CASSLVGNTEAFF. CDR3 nucleotides: TGTGCCAGCAGCTTAGTGGGGAACACTGAAGCTTTCTTT. The full variable domain, rest sourced from reference TRBV11-2 and TRBJ1-1, is EAGVAQSPRYKIIEKRQSVAFWCNPISGHATLYWYQQILGQGPKLLIQFQNNGVVDDSQLPKDRFSAERLKGVDSTLKIQPAKLEDSAVYLCASSLVGNTEAFFGQGTRLTVV.